This T cell receptor (beta chain) is from a study of T cell repertoires in cytomegalovirus infection. Overall study: Recently identified HLA-C-restricted CMV epitopes were used, and well-studied HLA-B-restricted CMV epitopes were used as well. Public TCR beta signatures were indicative of both CMV infection and a matching HLA type. Study-level findings and limits: Clonotype analysis showed dominance of the ex vivo response by HLA-C-restricted CMV-specific TCR beta clonotypes. Summed frequency of shared TCR beta families picked out CMV carriers who also had the relevant HLA.

The V end lost 5 bases, the J end lost 3 bases, and 16 bases lay between the germline ends. The CDR3 spans 15 residues. The germline gives CDR1 SGHTA, CDR2 FQGNSA. This clonotype showed up many times. The antigen remains unidentified. TCRdb analysed the reads with MiXCR anew, one entry per CDR3 protein. This sample has some 200,000 distinct CDR3 sequences, with roughly two fifths found just once. The source material was CD8+ T cells from cultured PBMCs, sampled from culture after CMV antigen stimulation. The TCR sequence derives from a human donor in good health (CMV status not recorded). Some clones in this sample may be carry-over from other donors' samples. The V gene is TRBV7-2, the J gene TRBJ2-5; perhaps TRBD2 as D (5 bases). The CDR3 DNA reads as TGTGCCAGCAGCCGTGATCGAGGGCTGAAAGAGACCCAGTACTTC. Encoded protein: CASSRDRGLKETQYF. The variable domain in full, completed from reference TRBV7-2 and TRBJ2-5, reads GAGVSQSPSNKVTEKGKDVELRCDPISGHTALYWYRQSLGQGLEFLIYFQGNSAPDKSGLPSDRFSAERTGGSVSTLTIQRTQQEDSAVYLCASSRDRGLKETQYFGPGTRLLVL.